The subject of this entry is one TCR beta chain. Its antigen remains unknown. Using immunoSEQ multiplex PCR, the repertoire was profiled, and TCRdb retains in-frame clones only, with some absent. The data contain about 15,000 clones, about four fifths of them singletons. All the patients suffered relapse after autologous stem cell transplantation, and brentuximab vedotin exposure differed. Per germline, CDR1 SGHRS and CDR2 YFSETQ. The CDR3 extends over 15 amino acids. The J segment lost 2 bases and the V segment lost 3 bases, leaving 6 bases of the junction unmatched. This entry is derived from a study of PD-1 blockade in classical Hodgkin lymphoma. Study results and limitations: Newly diagnosed patients were said to have less baseline TCR diversity than healthy donors did. Complete responders showed a baseline diversity that resembled the diversity of newly diagnosed patients.

The rearrangement joins TRBV5-1 to TRBJ2-7; 9 bases map to TRBD1. The receptor's source is a human donor with classical Hodgkin lymphoma. The source was peripheral blood mononuclear cells (PBMCs), collected before the second cycle of nivolumab. This chain's CDR3 is CASSSLGTGTYEQYF. The CDR3 region has the DNA TGCGCCAGCAGCTCACTTGGGACAGGGACCTACGAGCAGTACTTC.